This T cell receptor beta chain derives from a study of T cells in Graves' hyperthyroidism and ophthalmopathy. Amplification of TCR beta CDR3 regions used RNA as the template. The primer set for the first-round RT-PCR of the TCR CDR3 was HTBI. One entry per CDR3 protein results from TCRdb running MiXCR on the multiplex PCR reads. The sample includes about 740,000 distinct CDR3 sequences, about 14% of them seen just once. The CDR3 covers 17 residues. CDR1 is LGHDT, CDR2 YNNKEL, per germline (reference sequence). V was pared by 0 bases and J by 7 bases, with 11 bases of the junction left unmatched. This clonotype was seen many times. Criteria for exclusion of patients were uncontrolled infection, other autoimmune disease, pregnancy or lactation. Out of approximately 10 ml of fresh peripheral blood came the PBMCs.

V is TRBV3-1 and J is TRBJ2-5; 10 bases align to TRBD2. The receptor comes from a woman aged 18-35 years with Graves' hyperthyroidism. The sample was blood. CDR3 DNA: TGTGCCAGCAGCCAAGATATCAGCGGGAGGGCCGGTGGGACCCAGTACTTC. Translating it yields CASSQDISGRAGGTQYF.